Following are 10 T cell receptor beta chains from one sample sequenced in a study of shared T cell receptors in the human thymus. Sequencing was performed with immunoSEQ multiplex PCR; in TCRdb, only in-frame clones are kept and a portion is missing. Of 630,000 or so clones in the sample, about 90% were seen once. These data also formed part of another study, on human thymus T cells.

The sample comprised thymocytes. The source is a boy under three years old with a congenital heart defect.

CDR3 sequence (DNA): TGTGCCACCAAGCGGGGGGGCCTAATCGATGAGCAGTTCTTC. Protein product: CATKRGGLIDEQFF. This chain joins TRBV28 and TRBJ2-1; 10 bases map to TRBD2. The CDR3 extends over 14 amino acids. The trim removed 10 bases at V and 8 bases at J, leaving 11 bases unmatched. CDR1 and CDR2 (germline): MDHEN, SYDVKM.

This rearrangement joins TRBV25-1 to TRBJ1-2, with D perhaps matching TRBD1 (6 bases). Trimming pared 4 bases from V and 3 bases from J, leaving 15 bases between. Per the germline V gene, CDR1 is MGHDK and CDR2 is SYGVNS. This CDR3 is built from 15 residues. The CDR3 here is CASSARLPGDYGYTF. CDR3 nucleotides: TGTGCCAGCAGTGCCCGCCTCCCAGGGGACTATGGCTACACCTTC.

The DNA of the CDR3 is TGTGCCAGCAGGCCGGGGAGGGGGGCCCCCAGCGAGACCCAGTACTTC. This codes for CASRPGRGAPSETQYF. The chain has TRBV27 and TRBJ2-5, with D perhaps matching TRBD2 (7 bases). The CDR3 sequence is 16 residues long. V lost 6 bases to trimming and J lost 5 bases, with 22 bases between them. Germline CDR1 and CDR2: MNHEY and SMNVEV (reference sequence).

The V call is TRBV6-6, the J call TRBJ1-1, with D maybe TRBD1 (5 bases). The CDR3 covers 14 residues. V lost 2 bases, J lost 4 bases, and 11 bases lay in between. From germline, CDR1 is MNHNY and CDR2 SVGAGI (reference sequence). DNA of the CDR3: TGTGCCAGCAGTTACGAGGGGCGGGGCACTGAAGCTTTCTTT. Amino acid sequence: CASSYEGRGTEAFF.

The CDR3 DNA follows: TGTGCCAGCAGCCCCCGACAGGACTATCAGCCCCAGCATTTT. The encoded protein is CASSPRQDYQPQHF. The chain recombines TRBV6-5 with TRBJ1-5, with D possibly matching TRBD1 (6 bases). The germline gives CDR1 MNHEY, CDR2 SVGAGI. Deletions cut 6 bases from V and 5 bases from J, with 14 bases between. The CDR3 loop spans 14 amino acids.

CDR3 DNA sequence: TGTGCCAGCAGTAGGGGGCAGGGTTTCAGCAATCAGCCCCAGCATTTT. Residues: CASSRGQGFSNQPQHF. J is TRBJ1-5 and V is TRBV7-6; 7 nucleotides line up with TRBD1. CDR1 SGHVS and CDR2 FNYEAQ come from the germline V gene. The CDR3 contains 16 residues. The V gene end was trimmed by 6 bases and the J gene end by 1 base; junction bases not matched to a gene: 9.

The CDR3 spells CASSADSCSYEQYF. Here the CDR3 DNA reads TGTGCCAGCAGCGCAGACAGCTGCTCCTACGAGCAGTACTTC. The chain employs TRBV7-8 and TRBJ2-7, with D possibly matching TRBD1 (5 bases). Trimming cost V 5 bases and J 0 bases, with 11 bases left between them. CDR3 length: 14 residues. Germline V gene sequence: CDR1 SGHVS, CDR2 FQNEAQ.

The count of this clone is one. The chain uses TRBV7-9 and TRBJ2-1; D is unclear. Germline CDR1 and CDR2: SEHNR and FQNEAQ (reference sequence). V shed 2 bases and J shed 5 bases, with 4 bases lying between them. The CDR3 is made up of 12 amino acids. For the CDR3, the DNA is TGTGCCAGCAGCTTACCTAACAATGAGCAGTTCTTC. It codes for CASSLPNNEQFF.

This chain uses TRBV18 with TRBJ2-4; 12 positions agree with TRBD2. The germline gives CDR1 KGHSH, CDR2 LQKENI. The CDR3 is made up of 16 amino acids. With 3 bases clipped from V and 1 base from J, the junction kept 1 base outside the gene matches. For the CDR3, the DNA is TGTGCCAGCTCACCCACTAGCGGGGGGGCCAAAAACATTCAGTACTTC. This translates into CASSPTSGGAKNIQYF.

This clone was detected only once. The J gene is TRBJ1-5, the V gene TRBV5-1, with 7 bases matching TRBD1. V dropped 4 bases and J dropped 3; count of bases not matched to a gene: 7. Germline CDR1 and CDR2: SGHRS and YFSETQ. CDR3 length: 15 residues. Written as DNA, the CDR3 is TGCGCCAGCAGCCTGACAGGGACGATCAATCAGCCCCAGCATTTT. Residues: CASSLTGTINQPQHF. Full variable domain (missing parts from reference TRBV5-1 and TRBJ1-5): KAGVTQTPRYLIKTRGQQVTLSCSPISGHRSVSWYQQTPGQGLQFLFEYFSETQRNKGNFPGRFSGRQFSNSRSEMNVSTLELGDSALYLCASSLTGTINQPQHFGDGTRLSIL.